What follows is one T cell receptor beta chain and its context. No cognate antigen has been identified for it. No base qualities exist here, and no much larger clone lies one base off it. The sample belongs to a study of blood T cell repertoires in COVID-19 (dated by TCRdb to 2018 to 2021). In the study overall: Samples from collaborators originated in the United States, Italy and Spain and spanned both the acute and convalescent phases of COVID-19. The samples were drawn from two sources: the first 160 participants of the ongoing ImmuneRACE study, and over 950 subjects contributed by 6 global collaborators. The prospective study material was composed of cDNA or gDNA derived from T cells, B-cell-depleted T cells, or PBMCs. Sample metadata almost always included a de-identified subject ID, COVID-19 status, age in years and sex. The repertoires were released in a freely available public database meant as a resource for research on the immune response to SARS-CoV-2. Deeply sampled blood TCRbeta repertoires from subjects exposed to, actively infected with, or recovered from COVID-19 were included in the dataset. Where available, HLA class I and class II types were taken from metadata supplied by the sample provider and were not determined by assay-based typing.

TCRbeta CDR3 regions were amplified from genomic DNA using the immunoSEQ Assay, a bias-controlled multiplex PCR. In the authors' own workflow: Nucleated cell counts per sample were estimated from amplification of reference gene primers within the assay. To quantify the absolute abundance of each unique TCRbeta CDR3 rearrangement, sequence reads were collapsed and filtered. For each sample, productive Simpson clonality was calculated by taking the square root of Simpson's diversity index across productive rearrangements. Sourced from immuneACCESS, this table was stored by TCRdb with only in-frame sequences that have V and J called. A share of the clones is absent; for the studies checked, an unresolved V gene accounts for under half, and the remainder has no known explanation. From that table come the V and J calls and clone size; the DNA was used to work out D and trimming. The sample contains around 290,000 clones, roughly 92% of them found a single time. The ten largest clones represent 2.2% of the sample.

Deletion took 0 bases off V and 0 bases off J, with a span of 6 bases between the germline ends. The CDR3 sequence holds 15 residues, the cysteine and phenylalanine included. Solely the CDR3 DNA is kept, with 45 bases framed from the first base. For CDR1 and CDR2, the germline V gene (reference sequence) lists LGHDT and YNNKEL. Findings and caveats that apply to the study as a whole: Clinical and demographic metadata were provided uncurated, with the amount varying by source and participant.

One collaborating source in Seattle enrolled patients during active infection and followed them longitudinally through the course of disease. Whole blood was collected in K2EDTA tubes by collaborating institutions according to the institutions' own protocols. For TCRbeta analysis, collaborators shipped samples in one of three forms: frozen whole blood, isolated PBMCs, or DNA extracted from either of those sample types. In this chain, TRBV3-1 (or the pseudogene TRBV3-2) is recombined with TRBJ2-1; too little of a D gene remains to name it. This sequence originates from a woman in her twenties or thirties with COVID-19, enrolled during active disease. Material for sequencing was peripheral blood. The CDR3 region reads CASSQDMSSYNEQFF. The DNA sequence is as follows: TGTGCCAGCAGCCAAGACATGAGCTCCTACAATGAGCAGTTCTTC.